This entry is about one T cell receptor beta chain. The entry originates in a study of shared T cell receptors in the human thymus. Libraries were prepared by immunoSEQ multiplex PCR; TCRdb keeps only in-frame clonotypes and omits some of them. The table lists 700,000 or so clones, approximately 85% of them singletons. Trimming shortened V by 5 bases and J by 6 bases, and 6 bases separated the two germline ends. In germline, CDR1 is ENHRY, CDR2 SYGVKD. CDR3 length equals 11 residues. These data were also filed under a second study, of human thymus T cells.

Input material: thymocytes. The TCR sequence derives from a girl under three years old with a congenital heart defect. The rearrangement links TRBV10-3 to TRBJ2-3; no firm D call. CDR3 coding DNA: TGTGCCATCAGTACAACGGATACGCAGTATTTT. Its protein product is CAISTTDTQYF.